This TCR beta chain was identified during a study of T cell repertoires in cytomegalovirus infection. The wider study: Public TCR beta signature analysis indicated the presence of both CMV infection and matching HLA type. Overall study findings and caveats: Adding up the frequency of public TCR beta families identified people who carried CMV plus the relevant HLA.

One entry per CDR3 protein, called by TCRdb with MiXCR from the reads. This repertoire shows approximately 500,000 distinct CDR3 sequences, 15% to 20% found once; its top ten account for 20% to 30%. This clonotype was detected many times. Its antigen is currently unknown. After removal of 6 bases from V and 0 bases from J, the junction contained 20 bases not matched to a gene. From germline, CDR1 is SNHLY and CDR2 FYNNEI. There are 21 residues in the CDR3. The chain employs TRBV2 and TRBJ1-6, with 7 nucleotides matching TRBD1. The sequence was collected from a human donor in good health (CMV status not recorded). Some clones in this sample may be carry-over from other donors' samples. The sample comprised CD8+ T cells from PBMCs. The CDR3 bases are TGTGCCAGCAGGGACCCCGGGGGACAGACGATTTTTAGCTCCTATAATTCACCCCTCCACTTT. Translating it yields CASRDPGGQTIFSSYNSPLHF. The entire variable domain, with the rest obtained from reference TRBV2 and TRBJ1-6, is as follows: EPEVTQTPSHQVTQMGQEVILRCVPISNHLYFYWYRQILGQKVEFLVSFYNNEISEKSEIFDDQFSVERPDGSNFTLKIRSTKLEDSAMYFCASRDPGGQTIFSSYNSPLHFGNGTRLTVT.